This T cell receptor (beta chain) emerged from a study of blood T cell repertoires in COVID-19. Overall study context: The origin of the acute and convalescent COVID-19 samples was the United States, Italy and Spain. Sources were T cells, B-cell-depleted T cells, or PBMCs; the material itself was cDNA or gDNA.

As processed by the authors: Estimates of nucleated cell counts were drawn from the amplification of reference gene primers. Only in-frame clones appear in the TCRdb table, and some are missing; sequencing was by immunoSEQ multiplex PCR. V, J and clone size are those of that table, while D and trimming were read from the DNA. The table has approximately 46,000 clones, 90% seen once. This CDR3 has 14 residues. CDR1 is SGHDT and CDR2 is YYEEEE in the germline V gene. V lost 7 bases and J lost 4; bases outside the gene matches: 5. The chain couples TRBV5-6 to TRBJ1-5; 10 bases match TRBD1. The specimen was peripheral blood. This clonotype was sampled from a man aged 45-65 years with active COVID-19. The CDR3 nucleotides are TGTGCCAGCGAGCGACAGGGGGCGAATCAGCCCCAGCATTTT. It yields the protein CASERQGANQPQHF.